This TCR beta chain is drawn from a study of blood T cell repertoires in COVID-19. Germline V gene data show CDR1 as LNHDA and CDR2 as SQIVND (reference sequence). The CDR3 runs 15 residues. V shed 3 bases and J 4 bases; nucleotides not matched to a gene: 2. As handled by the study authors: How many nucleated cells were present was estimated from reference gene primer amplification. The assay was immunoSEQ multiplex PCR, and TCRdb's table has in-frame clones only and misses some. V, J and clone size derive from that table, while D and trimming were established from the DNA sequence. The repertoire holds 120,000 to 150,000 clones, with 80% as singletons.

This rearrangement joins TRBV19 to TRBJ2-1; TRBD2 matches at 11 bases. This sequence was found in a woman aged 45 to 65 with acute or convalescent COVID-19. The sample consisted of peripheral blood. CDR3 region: CASSMTSGDYNEQFF. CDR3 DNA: TGTGCCAGTAGTATGACTAGCGGGGATTACAATGAGCAGTTCTTC.